This T cell receptor beta chain was documented in a study of T-cell memory formation after mild COVID-19 (dated by TCRdb to the early 2020s). The study in broad terms: TCR sequence clusters from the two donors were found to be largely donor specific. In a couple of donors, T-cell clones that expanded and contracted after mild COVID-19 were followed by sequencing TCRalpha and TCRbeta repertoires longitudinally. The cohort was made up of two young adult volunteers, one female and one male, who were previously healthy.

General study outcomes and caveats: Only a couple of mild cases were covered in the study, and larger cohorts including severe cases with pre-infection samples were considered necessary. Some responding clones were found in pre-infection memory, which suggests that pre-existing cross-reactive memory T cells took part in the SARS-CoV-2 response. Whether the second-wave clones peaking on day 37 were SARS-CoV-2 specific was not confirmed. Balanced CD4/CD8 phenotypes were observed for clones contracting from day 15 to 85, whereas a bias towards CD4+ was observed for a second wave of clones expanding from day 15 to 37. Contracting CD4+ clones turned up mainly in the CM and EM memory subsets, whereas EMRA was where CD8+ clones were enriched.

Ficoll-Paque density gradient centrifugation was the method used to isolate PBMCs. TCRdb names Illumina NovaSeq 6000 as the instrument used. Using 5'RACE with constant-segment primers, TCRalpha and TCRbeta cDNA libraries were constructed, with sample barcodes and unique molecular identifiers added in the process. Trizol reagent was used to extract RNA from every sample. Libraries were amplified in two PCR steps, with a second sample barcode and Illumina TruSeq adapters added in the second step. The libraries were sequenced on an Illumina NovaSeq using 2 x 150 bp paired-end reads. The original methods were these. The reads were demultiplexed and collapsed into UMI-guided consensus sequences using migec v1.2.7. Using mixcr v2.1.11, the UMI consensuses were aligned to TRA and TRB V and J templates and assembled into clonotypes. Expanded or contracted clonotypes were those called significant by both edgeR and NoisET, with noise models trained on biological replicates. For edgeR calls, the thresholds were a false discovery rate-adjusted p below 0.01 and a log2 fold-change of 1. PCA with hierarchical clustering of max-normalized trajectories of the 1000 most abundant clonotypes was used as exploratory dynamics analysis. Separately sequenced CD4+ and CD8+ repertoires were used to assign the CD4 or CD8 phenotype of responding clones. TCRdb reanalyzed the raw reads on its own, using fastp at Q25 for trimming and MiXCR for clone calling, and kept in-frame beta chains. Here each entry gathers all rows of one CDR3 protein and keeps the most common genes and DNA. The V and J calls come from TCRdb's annotation, not from the publication. This sample comprises around 340,000 distinct CDR3 sequences, about 15% of them detected only once. The top ten constitute 20% to 25% of the sample.

In the case of this clonotype: It lacks a known antigen. No base quality values were provided; no much bigger clone lies one nucleotide off.

The clonotype originates from a man aged 18 to 35 who had mild COVID-19 (a few samples of this study predate the infection). The sample titles of this study are shuffled in the database, so cell type and time point are left out; the donor was told from shared clones. The sample taken for sequencing was PBMCs or a T cell subset sorted from them (not recorded which).

The DNA reads as follows: TGTGCCAGCAGTTACCGGAGGGTACAGTACGTC. It translates to CASSYRRVQYV. Here the chain combines TRBV6-2 or TRBV6-3 and TRBJ2-7; a tentative D match to TRBD2 spans 6 bases. V drops 2 bases and J drops 10 bases, leaving 9 bases in between. The CDR3, cysteine through valine, is 11 amino acids long. Only the CDR3 portion is preserved as DNA: 33 bases, with reading frame beginning at the first base. Reading the germline V gene gives CDR1 MNHEY and CDR2 SVGEGT.